A selection of T cell receptor beta chains follows, all from one sample in a study of blood T cell repertoires in COVID-19. Generated by immunoSEQ multiplex PCR, the TCRdb table keeps only in-frame clones and is missing some. The data show almost 300,000 clones, around nine tenths seen once. Sequences were obtained from peripheral blood. These receptors originate from a man aged 65 to 79 with acute or convalescent COVID-19. The CDR3 runs from the conserved cysteine through the conserved F or W.

v_gene | CDR3aa
TRBV6-5 | CASSYSRSRVNTEAFF
TRBV7-8 | CASSLASLAQSYEQYF
TRBV3-1/TRBV3-2 | CASGQTGGELFF
TRBV12-3/TRBV12-4 | CASSPTGWTEAFF
TRBV2 | CASTRLDSYEQYF
TRBV19 | CASRPRPGTGAYNEQFF
TRBV12-3/TRBV12-4 | CASSVVTGELFF
TRBV7-2 | CASSPSDYSEQYF
TRBV25-1 | CASNFKPVSVTEAFF
TRBV6-5 | CASSLEFEYYGYTF
TRBV9 | CASSSKGGHPRGETQYF
TRBV12-3/TRBV12-4 | CASRRDSVNEQFF
TRBV13 | CASSSGTGDYGYTF